Presented here are 16 T cell receptor beta chains from one specimen sequenced in a study of T cell responses to AZD1222 COVID-19 vaccine (dated by TCRdb to the early 2020s). Library method: the immunoSEQ multiplex PCR assay. This is the immuneACCESS table as TCRdb keeps it, with only in-frame sequences that have V and J called. A part of the clones is gone; compared with another copy, unresolved V genes explain less than half, and the rest is unexplained. The sample table holds around 100,000 clones, of which about nine tenths were seen once. The ten largest clones represent around 1.7% of the sample. The label giving this sample's time point can be read as: baseline before first vaccination. Sequences were derived from peripheral blood, sampled on day 0 of AZD1222 vaccination. The receptors derive from an adult in good health.

The rearrangement links TRBV23-1 to TRBJ1-1, with TRBD1 matching 10 bases. TRBV23-1 is an open reading frame whose function is uncertain. The CDR3 has 13 residues. V dropped 7 bases and J dropped 5; count of bases not matched to a gene: 4. This CDR3 reads CASNRDRGTEAFF. The CDR3 DNA is TGCGCCAGCAATAGGGACAGGGGAACTGAAGCTTTCTTT.

The chain combines TRBV7-9 with TRBJ1-4; no reliable D call. The germline CDR1 and CDR2 sequences are SEHNR and FQNEAQ (reference sequence). V was cut by 1 base and J by 3 bases, with 12 bases left in between. The CDR3 contains 16 residues. CDR3 bases: TGTGCCAGCAGCTTAGGGCTCGCAACCCCTAATGAAAAACTGTTTTTT. Protein product: CASSLGLATPNEKLFF.

V and J are TRBV18 and TRBJ1-2, with no clear D. V lost 4 bases, J lost 4 bases, and 16 bases lay in between. The germline V gene encodes CDR1 KGHSH and CDR2 LQKENI. This CDR3 has 15 residues. The CDR3 is CASSRTEDTAYGYTF. The DNA for the CDR3 is TGTGCCAGCTCACGGACCGAAGATACGGCCTATGGCTACACCTTC.

This chain uses TRBV4-2 with TRBJ1-5; D might be TRBD1 (5 bases). Germline V gene data show CDR1 as LGHNA and CDR2 as YNFKEQ. Trimming stripped 0 bases from V and 7 bases from J, with 16 bases between. The CDR3 has 16 residues. The DNA of the CDR3 is TGTGCCAGCAGCCAAGAGGGCGGGGGATCACAACAGCCCCAGCATTTT. Translation gives CASSQEGGGSQQPQHF.

Of note for this clone: Other DNA sequences in this sample translate to the same CDR3. The chain uses TRBV7-3 and TRBJ1-6, with 9 bases identical to TRBD1. Germline assignment: CDR1 SGHTA and CDR2 FQGTGA. Trimming cost V 3 bases and J 10 bases; bases outside gene matches: 4. The CDR3 spans 14 residues. The CDR3 region has the DNA TGTGCCAGCAGCTTGCGACAGGGGGAGTCACCCCTCCACTTT. Translation: CASSLRQGESPLHF. Full variable domain (remainder filled in from reference TRBV7-3 and TRBJ1-6): GAGVSQTPSNKVTEKGKYVELRCDPISGHTALYWYRQSLGQGPEFLIYFQGTGAADDSGLPNDRFFAVRPEGSVSTLKIQRTERGDSAVYLCASSLRQGESPLHFGNGTRLTVT.

The V gene is TRBV9, the J gene TRBJ2-3; D remains ambiguous. The CDR3 is 14 residues long. Per germline, CDR1 SGDLS and CDR2 YYNGEE. V dropped 3 bases and J dropped 6 bases, with 14 bases sitting between them. For the CDR3, the DNA is TGTGCCAGCAGCGACATGCGGCTACTCGATACGCAGTATTTT. Translation: CASSDMRLLDTQYF. The complete variable domain, with remaining parts taken from reference TRBV9 and TRBJ2-3, reads DSGVTQTPKHLITATGQRVTLRCSPRSGDLSVYWYQQSLDQGLQFLIQYYNGEERAKGNILERFSAQQFPDLHSELNLSSLELGDSALYFCASSDMRLLDTQYFGPGTRLTVL.

This clone was seen a handful of times. The J gene is TRBJ1-1, the V gene TRBV4-2, with D hard to call. This CDR3 region has 16 residues. CDR1 is LGHNA, CDR2 YNFKEQ, per germline. Trimming removed 0 bases at V and 1 base at J, with 12 bases between. The DNA for the CDR3 is TGTGCCAGCAGCCAAGATTTGGGGTGGTCGAACACTGAAGCTTTCTTT. Translating it yields CASSQDLGWSNTEAFF.

This clone showed up just once. The V gene is TRBV6-2 or TRBV6-3, the J gene TRBJ2-1; TRBD2 aligns across 13 bases. The V gene's germline CDR1 is MNHEY and CDR2 SVGEGT. V lost 4 bases, J lost 7 bases, and 13 bases stayed unmatched. The CDR3 is 18 amino acids. The CDR3 spells CASSSLWTSGSTGNEQFF. DNA of the CDR3: TGTGCCAGCAGTTCGCTCTGGACTAGCGGGAGTACCGGGAATGAGCAGTTCTTC.

DNA for the CDR3: TGTGCCAGCAGCCACGCGACCTTAGAGACAGGGATAGACACCTTC. This codes for CASSHATLETGIDTF. The chain joins TRBV7-9 to TRBJ1-2; TRBD1 matches at 7 bases. From germline, CDR1 is SEHNR and CDR2 FQNEAQ (reference sequence). This CDR3 has 15 amino acids. The V segment lost 5 bases and the J segment 12 bases; nucleotides outside the gene matches: 18.

This chain uses TRBV27 with TRBJ1-1, with D possibly being TRBD1 (5 bases). The CDR3 is 13 amino acids. Germline V gene data show CDR1 as MNHEY and CDR2 as SMNVEV (reference sequence). V lost 6 bases to trimming and J lost 3 bases, with 11 bases between them. CDR3: CASRTDRDTEAFF. The CDR3, as DNA: TGTGCCAGCAGAACTGACAGAGACACTGAAGCTTTCTTT.

The rearrangement links TRBV5-1 to TRBJ1-1; D not certain. This CDR3 spans 12 amino acids. The V end lost 4 bases, the J end lost 2 bases, and 6 bases lay between the germline ends. Germline CDR1 reads SGHRS; CDR2 reads YFSETQ. CDR3 amino acids: CASSTSNTEAFF. CDR3 sequence (DNA): TGCGCCAGCAGCACCTCCAACACTGAAGCTTTCTTT.

The rearrangement links TRBV6-5 to TRBJ2-3; 10 positions match TRBD2. V lost 10 bases to trimming and J lost 3 bases; unmatched junction nucleotides: 7. Germline loops: CDR1 MNHEY, CDR2 SVGAGI. This CDR3 has 14 residues. Here the CDR3 DNA reads TGTGCCACCAAACCGGGACTAGCGACAGATACGCAGTATTTT. Protein product: CATKPGLATDTQYF.

The chain combines TRBV19 with TRBJ1-5, with a weak D call TRBD1 (5 bases). The CDR3 sequence is 15 residues long. With 5 bases removed from V and 5 bases from J, the gap between germline ends came to 16 bases. Germline V CDR1 and CDR2: LNHDA, SQIVND (reference sequence). The CDR3, as DNA: TGTGCCAGTAGTCTCCGAAACTGGGGGGATCAGCCCCAGCATTTT. Protein product: CASSLRNWGDQPQHF.

V is TRBV19 and J is TRBJ2-3, with D possibly matching TRBD1 (6 bases). Germline assignment: CDR1 LNHDA and CDR2 SQIVND (reference sequence). Trimming pared 2 bases from V and 9 bases from J, leaving 15 bases between. This CDR3 has 14 amino acids. The DNA of the CDR3 is TGTGCCAGTAGTATACAAGTACAGGGCCAGACGCAGTATTTT. This gives the protein CASSIQVQGQTQYF. Full variable domain (remainder filled in from reference TRBV19 and TRBJ2-3): DGGITQSPKYLFRKEGQNVTLSCEQNLNHDAMYWYRQDPGQGLRLIYYSQIVNDFQKGDIAEGYSVSREKKESFPLTVTSAQKNPTAFYLCASSIQVQGQTQYFGPGTRLTVL.

A single count supports this clone. The chain couples TRBV28 to TRBJ1-5, with 8 bases identical to TRBD1. CDR3 length: 15 amino acids. From germline, CDR1 is MDHEN and CDR2 SYDVKM. Germline trimming cut 7 bases from V and 2 bases from J; bases unmatched to any gene: 7. CDR3 region: CASTPTGEGNQPQHF. The CDR3 DNA reads as TGTGCCAGCACTCCGACAGGGGAAGGCAATCAGCCCCAGCATTTT.

The gene calls are TRBV7-9 and TRBJ2-3, with D tentatively TRBD2 (5 bases). Trimming shortened V by 5 bases and J by 2 bases, and 14 bases separated the two germline ends. Germline loops: CDR1 SEHNR, CDR2 FQNEAQ (reference sequence). CDR3 length: 15 residues. The CDR3 sequence is CASSLTLDLTDTQYF. For the CDR3, the DNA is TGTGCCAGCAGCCTAACACTAGATCTCACAGATACGCAGTATTTT.